The source of this TCR beta chain is a study of blood T cell repertoires in COVID-19. For the study at large: Samples representing acute and convalescent COVID-19 were sourced from the United States, Italy and Spain. PBMCs, B-cell-depleted T cells, or T cells were the source of the cDNA or gDNA that made up the material.

Original analysis: Reference gene primer amplification in the assay estimated nucleated cell counts. Clones were sequenced by immunoSEQ multiplex PCR, and TCRdb holds only the in-frame ones, with some missing. Clone size and V and J calls were adopted from that table, with D and trimming inferred from the DNA. The sample shows roughly 67,000 clones, approximately 93% of them seen only once. This CDR3 has 14 amino acids. J was trimmed by 0 bases and V by 6 bases; bases with no gene match: 7. Germline-derived CDR1 and CDR2 are SQVTM and ANQGSEA. The receptor comes from a man aged 70-80 years with active COVID-19. V is TRBV29-1 and J is TRBJ1-1; 7 bases fit TRBD1. The sample consisted of peripheral blood. CDR3 coding DNA: TGCAGCGTAGACAGACAGGGATTGAACACTGAAGCTTTCTTT. This gives the protein CSVDRQGLNTEAFF.